The T cell receptor (beta chain) under discussion was sequenced for a study of response to subunit inactivated influenza vaccine. In this sample, this clonotype turned up a few times. TCRdb independently ran MiXCR on the RT-PCR reads; one entry per CDR3 protein. In the table there are more than 450,000 distinct CDR3 sequences, about 8% of which are singletons. V was trimmed by 0 bases and J by 7 bases, leaving 11 bases between them. CDR3 size: 14 residues. Looked up from germline, CDR1 is LGHNA and CDR2 is YSLEER. The receptor was isolated from a man aged 50-75 years who received an inactivated influenza vaccine. The sequences come from PBMCs from blood, collected roughly 24 months after vaccination. The V and J genes are TRBV4-3 and TRBJ2-3; no clear D gene. The CDR3 DNA follows: TGCGCCAGCAGCCAAGAAGGCGGTGGTCATACGCAGTATTTT. Translated: CASSQEGGGHTQYF.